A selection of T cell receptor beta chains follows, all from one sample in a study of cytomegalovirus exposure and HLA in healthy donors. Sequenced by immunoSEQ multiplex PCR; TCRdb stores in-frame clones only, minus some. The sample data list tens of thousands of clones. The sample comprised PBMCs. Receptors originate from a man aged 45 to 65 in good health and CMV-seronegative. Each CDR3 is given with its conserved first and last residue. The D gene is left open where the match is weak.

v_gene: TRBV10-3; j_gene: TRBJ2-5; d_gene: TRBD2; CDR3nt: TGTGCCACCAACCGAGGTAGCGGGGGGGTGAGAGAGACCCAGTACTTC; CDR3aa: CATNRGSGGVRETQYF
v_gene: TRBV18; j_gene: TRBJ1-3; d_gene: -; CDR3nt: TGTGCCAGCTCACCGGCAGAGGCTGGAAACACCATATATTTT; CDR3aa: CASSPAEAGNTIYF
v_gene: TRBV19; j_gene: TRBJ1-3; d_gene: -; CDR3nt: TGTGCCAGTCGGAGGGACCAGAGAAACACCATATATTTT; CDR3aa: CASRRDQRNTIYF
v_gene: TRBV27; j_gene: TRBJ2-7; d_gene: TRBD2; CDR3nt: TGTGCCAGCAGTTTGTTCTTTGAGGGACTAGCGGGAAACTACGAGCAGTACTTC; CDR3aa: CASSLFFEGLAGNYEQYF
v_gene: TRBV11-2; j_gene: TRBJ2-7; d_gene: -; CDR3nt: TGTGCCAGCAGCCTGACTAGCTACGAGCAGTACTTC; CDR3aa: CASSLTSYEQYF
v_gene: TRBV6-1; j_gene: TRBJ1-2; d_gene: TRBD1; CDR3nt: TGTGCCAGCAGTGAGCAACCGGGACAGGGGGCTGGTGGCTACACCTTC; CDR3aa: CASSEQPGQGAGGYTF
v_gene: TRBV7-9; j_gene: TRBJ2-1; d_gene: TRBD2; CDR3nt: TGTGCCAGCAGCTTGGGGGGGAGCCGATACAATGAGCAGTTCTTC; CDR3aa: CASSLGGSRYNEQFF
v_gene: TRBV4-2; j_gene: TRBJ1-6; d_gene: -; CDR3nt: TGTGCCAGCAGCCCTGACAGACTTAATTCACCCCTCCACTTT; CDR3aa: CASSPDRLNSPLHF
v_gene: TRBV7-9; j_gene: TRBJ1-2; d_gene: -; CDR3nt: TGTGCCAGCAGCCTCGATGGCTACACCTTC; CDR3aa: CASSLDGYTF
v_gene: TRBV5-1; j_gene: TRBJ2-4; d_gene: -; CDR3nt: TGCGCCAGCAGCTTGGCCTTTGGGGGGGCCGCCAAAAACATTCAGTACTTC; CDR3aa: CASSLAFGGAAKNIQYF
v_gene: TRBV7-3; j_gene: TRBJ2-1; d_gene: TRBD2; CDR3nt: TGTGCCAGCAGCTTGGGACTAGCGGGGGTTCACAATGAGCAGTTCTTC; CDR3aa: CASSLGLAGVHNEQFF
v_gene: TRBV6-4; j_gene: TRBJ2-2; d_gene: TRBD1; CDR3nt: TGTGCCAGCAGGACCGGGACAGAAAAGTTCGCGAACACCGGGGAGCTGTTTTTT; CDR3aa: CASRTGTEKFANTGELFF
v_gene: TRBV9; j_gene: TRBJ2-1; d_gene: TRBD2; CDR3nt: TGTGCCAGCAGCGCGACTAGCGGGGGTTCCTACAATGAGCAGTTCTTC; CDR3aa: CASSATSGGSYNEQFF
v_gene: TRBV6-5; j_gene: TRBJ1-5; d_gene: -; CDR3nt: TGTGCCAGCAGTTACTCAGGCAGACAAGGCAATCAGCCCCAGCATTTT; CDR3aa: CASSYSGRQGNQPQHF
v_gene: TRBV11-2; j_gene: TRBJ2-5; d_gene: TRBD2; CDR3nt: TGTGCCAGCAGCAAAACTAGCGGGGGGGCGGAGACCCAGTACTTC; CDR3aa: CASSKTSGGAETQYF
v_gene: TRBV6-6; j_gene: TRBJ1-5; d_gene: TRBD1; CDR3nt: TGTGCTAGCGGGCAGGGGGCGCGGGGGCCCCAGCATTTT; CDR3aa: CASGQGARGPQHF
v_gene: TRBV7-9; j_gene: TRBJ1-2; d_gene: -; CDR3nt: TGTGCCAGCAGCTTAGAGGGGCAGAGATATGGCTACACCTTC; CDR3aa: CASSLEGQRYGYTF
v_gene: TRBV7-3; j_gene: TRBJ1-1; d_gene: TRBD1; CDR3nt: TGTGCCAGCAGCCCACAGGGGACCGTGAACACTGAAGCTTTCTTT; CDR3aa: CASSPQGTVNTEAFF
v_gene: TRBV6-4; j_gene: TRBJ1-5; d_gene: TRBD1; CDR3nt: TGTGCCAGCAGAGAACGGGACAGGGCCCTAAGGCGAGATCAGCCCCAGCATTTT; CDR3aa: CASRERDRALRRDQPQHF
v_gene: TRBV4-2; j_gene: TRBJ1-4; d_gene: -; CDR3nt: TGTGCCAGCAGCCAACTCCGGGAAAAACTGTTTTTT; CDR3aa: CASSQLREKLFF
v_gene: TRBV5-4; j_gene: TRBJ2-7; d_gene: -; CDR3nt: TGTGCCAGCAGCGGGGACACTTCAACAAAATACGAGCAGTACTTC; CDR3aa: CASSGDTSTKYEQYF
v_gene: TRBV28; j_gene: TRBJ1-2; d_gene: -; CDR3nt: TGTGCCAGCAGTGGAACAACAGGGAGTCGCTATTATGGCTACACCTTC; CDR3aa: CASSGTTGSRYYGYTF
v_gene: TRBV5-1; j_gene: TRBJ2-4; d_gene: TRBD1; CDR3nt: TGCGCCAGCAGCTTGGAACGTGGGACAGTCAGCATTCAGTACTTC; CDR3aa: CASSLERGTVSIQYF
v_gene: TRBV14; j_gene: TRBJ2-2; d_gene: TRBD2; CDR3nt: TGTGCCAGCAGCCCGAGGGCTAGCGGGAACACCGGGGAGCTGTTTTTT; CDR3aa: CASSPRASGNTGELFF
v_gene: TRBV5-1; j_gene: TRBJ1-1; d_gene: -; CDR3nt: TGCGCCAGCAGCTTGGAGCGGAGTAACACTGAAGCTTTCTTT; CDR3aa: CASSLERSNTEAFF
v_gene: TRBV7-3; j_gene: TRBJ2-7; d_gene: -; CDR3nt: TGTGCCAGCAGCCTTGACCTCTCGGGTGTGGACGAGCAGTACTTC; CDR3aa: CASSLDLSGVDEQYF
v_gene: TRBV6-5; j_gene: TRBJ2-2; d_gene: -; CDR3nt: TGTGCCAGCAGTTCTTCAGGACAGATAAACACCGGGGAGCTGTTTTTT; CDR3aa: CASSSSGQINTGELFF
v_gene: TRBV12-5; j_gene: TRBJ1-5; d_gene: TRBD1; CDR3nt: TGTGCTAGTGGTTTGGTGGACAGGGGGAAAAGCAATCAGCCCCAGCATTTT; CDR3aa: CASGLVDRGKSNQPQHF
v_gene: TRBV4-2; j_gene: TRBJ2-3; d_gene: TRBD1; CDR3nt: TGTGCCAGCAGCCAAGTCGGACAGGGAACTGATACGCAGTATTTT; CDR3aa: CASSQVGQGTDTQYF
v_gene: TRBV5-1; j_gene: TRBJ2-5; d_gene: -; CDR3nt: TGCGCCAGCAGCTTGGTTCCGGACCAAGAGACCCAGTACTTC; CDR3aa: CASSLVPDQETQYF
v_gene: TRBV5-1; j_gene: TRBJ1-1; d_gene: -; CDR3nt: TGCGCCAGCAGCTTGTTGGGGCCCATGAACACTGAAGCTTTCTTT; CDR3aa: CASSLLGPMNTEAFF
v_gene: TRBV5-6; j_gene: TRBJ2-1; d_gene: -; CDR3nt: TGTGCCAGCAGCTTGGATTTGGGAGGATATGAGCAGTTCTTC; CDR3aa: CASSLDLGGYEQFF
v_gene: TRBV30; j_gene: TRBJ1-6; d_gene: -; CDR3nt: TGTGCCGGGAGGACAGCGAGCTCCTATAATTCACCCCTCCACTTT; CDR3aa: CAGRTASSYNSPLHF
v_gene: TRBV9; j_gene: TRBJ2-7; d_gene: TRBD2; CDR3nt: TGTGCCAGCAGCCCAGCGGGGGGTATCCACGAGCAGTACTTC; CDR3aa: CASSPAGGIHEQYF
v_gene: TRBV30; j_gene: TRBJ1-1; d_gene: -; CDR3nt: TGTGCCCTCGACAGCCTCGTCACAGAAGCTTTCTTT; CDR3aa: CALDSLVTEAFF
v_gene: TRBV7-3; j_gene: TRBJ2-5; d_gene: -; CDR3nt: TGTGCCAGCAGCTTAGAGGGCGGGACGGCTTGGACCCAGTACTTC; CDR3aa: CASSLEGGTAWTQYF
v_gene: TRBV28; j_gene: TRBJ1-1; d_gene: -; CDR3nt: TGTGCCAGCAGTTTATCCAACTTTGAAGCTTTCTTT; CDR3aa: CASSLSNFEAFF
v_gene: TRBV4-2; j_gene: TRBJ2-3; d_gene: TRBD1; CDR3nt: TGTGCCAGCAGCCAAGAATGGACAGGGGGCACAGATACGCAGTATTTT; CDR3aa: CASSQEWTGGTDTQYF
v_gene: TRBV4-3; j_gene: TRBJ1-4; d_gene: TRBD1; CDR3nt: TGCGCCAGCAGCCGGGAGGGACAGGGACAGAGTGAAAAACTGTTTTTT; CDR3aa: CASSREGQGQSEKLFF
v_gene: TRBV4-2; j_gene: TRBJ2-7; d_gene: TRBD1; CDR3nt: TGTGCCAGCAGCCAAATGGGGACAGGGCAGGTCGAGCAGTACTTC; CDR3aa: CASSQMGTGQVEQYF
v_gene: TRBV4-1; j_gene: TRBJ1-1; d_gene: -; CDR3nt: TGCGCCAGCAGCCAAGATTCGAGGCAGGGTGGGTTTGTGAACACTGAAGCTTTCTTT; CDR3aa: CASSQDSRQGGFVNTEAFF
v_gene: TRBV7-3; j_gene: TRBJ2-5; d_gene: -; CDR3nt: TGTGCCAGCAGCTTAAGTAACCAAGAGACCCAGTACTTC; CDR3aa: CASSLSNQETQYF
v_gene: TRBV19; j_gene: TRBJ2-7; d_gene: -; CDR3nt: TGTGCCAGTAGTATGGGCAGAGACGTTTCCTACGAGCAGTACTTC; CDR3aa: CASSMGRDVSYEQYF
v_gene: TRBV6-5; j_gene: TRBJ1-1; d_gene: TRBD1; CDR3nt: TGTGCCAGCAGTTACTCTGTACAGGGGGGACACACTGAAGCTTTCTTT; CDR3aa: CASSYSVQGGHTEAFF
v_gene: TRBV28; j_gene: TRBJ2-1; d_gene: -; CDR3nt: TGTGCCAGCAGTTTATTGGCTAGCTCCTACAATGAGCAGTTCTTC; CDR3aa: CASSLLASSYNEQFF
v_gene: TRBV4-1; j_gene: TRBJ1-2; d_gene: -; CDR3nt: TGCGCCAGCAGCCTGGACAGTCCCCTTCTGGGCTACACCTTC; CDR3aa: CASSLDSPLLGYTF
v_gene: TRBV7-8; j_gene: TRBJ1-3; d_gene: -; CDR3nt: TGTGCCAGCAGCTTATCCTCCGGGGGGCACTTTGGAAACACCATATATTTT; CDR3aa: CASSLSSGGHFGNTIYF
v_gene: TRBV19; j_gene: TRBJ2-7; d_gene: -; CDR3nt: TGTGCCAGTAGTTTCGGAGATTCGCCCTACGAGCAGTACTTC; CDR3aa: CASSFGDSPYEQYF
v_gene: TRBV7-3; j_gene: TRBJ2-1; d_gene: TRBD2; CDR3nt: TGTGCCAGCAGCCCCTCGAGCGGGAGACACAATGAGCAGTTCTTC; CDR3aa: CASSPSSGRHNEQFF
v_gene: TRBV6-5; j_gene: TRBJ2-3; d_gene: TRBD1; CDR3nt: TGTGCCAGCAGGTACAGGGGGCCCACAGATACGCAGTATTTT; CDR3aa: CASRYRGPTDTQYF
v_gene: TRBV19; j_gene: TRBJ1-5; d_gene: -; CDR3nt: TGTGCCAGTAGTATAACAGAAAATCAGCCCCAGCATTTT; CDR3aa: CASSITENQPQHF
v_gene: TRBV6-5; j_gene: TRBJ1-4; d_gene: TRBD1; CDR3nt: TGTGCCAGCAGGGATGACAGGGACAAACTGTTTTTT; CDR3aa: CASRDDRDKLFF
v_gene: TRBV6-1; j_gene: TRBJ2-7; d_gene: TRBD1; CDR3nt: TGTGCCAGCAGTAGGGACAGCGCCTACGAGCAGTACTTC; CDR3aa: CASSRDSAYEQYF
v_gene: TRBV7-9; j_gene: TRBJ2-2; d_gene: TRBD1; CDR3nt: TGTGCCAGCAGCAAATCCGGGACAGCCTTTACCGGGGAGCTGTTTTTT; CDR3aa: CASSKSGTAFTGELFF
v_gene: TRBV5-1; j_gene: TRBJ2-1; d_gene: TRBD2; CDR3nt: TGCGCCAGCAGCTCGGGGACTAGCGGGGGGGCGGTCTCCTACAATGAGCAGTTCTTC; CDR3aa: CASSSGTSGGAVSYNEQFF
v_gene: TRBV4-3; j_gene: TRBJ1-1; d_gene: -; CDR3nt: TGCGCCAGCAGCCAAGATTTAGGGGGACACACTGAAGCTTTCTTT; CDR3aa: CASSQDLGGHTEAFF
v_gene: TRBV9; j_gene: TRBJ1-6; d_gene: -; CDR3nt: TGTGCCAGCAGCGCGTCCCGAGGCGGGGCCTATAATTCACCCCTCCACTTT; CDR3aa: CASSASRGGAYNSPLHF
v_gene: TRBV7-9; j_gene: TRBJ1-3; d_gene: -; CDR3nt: TGTGCCAGCAGCACATCCCAGAGAAACACCATATATTTT; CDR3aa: CASSTSQRNTIYF
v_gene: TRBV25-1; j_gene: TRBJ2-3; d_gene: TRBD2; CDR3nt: TGTGCCAGCAGGCGCCCGCAGGGAGGGGCGTATAGGGATACGCAGTATTTT; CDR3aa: CASRRPQGGAYRDTQYF